A single TCR beta chain is shown here with its context. The antigen it recognizes is unknown. It has no much larger one-base neighbor in the sample; base qualities were not kept. Taken from cysteine to phenylalanine, the CDR3 has 15 residues. Only CDR3 DNA is held: 45 bases, read in frame from base 1. Trimming costs V 5 bases and J 7 bases, and their ends lie 17 bases apart. CDR1 and CDR2 are drawn from the germline V gene: SGHTA, FQGNSA. Libraries were built with the immunoSEQ multiplex PCR assay. For the multiplex PCR, a mixture combining 60 forward primers for TCR Vbeta segments and 13 reverse primers for TCR Jbeta segments was used. The CDR3 region of rearranged TCR beta genes was amplified from genomic DNA by a multiplex PCR assay. Amplified TCR beta libraries were sequenced as 87-base-pair reads on the Illumina HiSeq System. Per the authors' processing: A later analysis tallied approximately 87 million unique TCR beta chains across the 666 repertoires, and some 10 million of those chains were shared by two or more donors. To remove PCR and sequencing errors, raw reads were error-corrected and collapsed into unique sequences using a nearest-neighbor algorithm that merged closely related sequences. CDR3 sequences were aligned to IMGT reference sequences to assign V, D and J gene segments. For a sequence to be retained, a match of at least six nucleotides was required to both a V gene segment and a J gene segment. A rearrangement was called productive if the CDR3 had no stop codons and remained in frame with V and J, and every other rearrangement was called non-productive. Following IMGT convention, CDR3 was defined as the stretch from the second conserved V-encoded cysteine to the conserved J-encoded phenylalanine. Sequences without an unambiguous match to a single V gene segment were excluded from the earlier analysis of approximately 560 of the donors. An earlier analysis of several hundred of the donors called V segments functional above 56.7% productive rearrangements and segregating when the between-donor standard deviation exceeded 5%. To diagnose cytomegalovirus status from the catalog of TCR beta chain sequences, a statistical classification framework was built. In a later analysis, V and J genes were assigned by comparing TCR nucleotide sequences against IMGT/GENE-DB human TR gene sequences. A later analysis assigned CDR3 sequences and most-parsimonious VDJ recombination scenarios with the TCRdist pipeline. In a later analysis, each TCR beta chain was defined by its CDR3 amino acid sequence together with its V-gene family, and reads without a unique V-gene family were excluded. To address suspected cross-contamination and a sequencing artifact, a later analysis removed under 600 highly shared, low-generation-probability nucleotide sequences. In a later analysis, a clonal expansion index for each public chain was calculated from normalized within-repertoire ranks of inferred template counts. Generation probabilities in a later analysis came from a VDJ recombination model fitted to out-of-frame rearrangements, and those results were checked against IGoR. A later analysis scored TCR-TCR, TCR-HLA and TCR-CMV co-occurrence with hypergeometric tests, applying a repertoire-size bias correction to TCR pairs. False discovery rates were estimated in a later analysis by permuting HLA or CMV assignments 20 times. In a later analysis, co-occurring TCRs were grouped using DBSCAN, and TCRdist sequence similarity was added for clustering within HLA-allele-positive subsets. Co-occurrence clustering excluded repertoires with fewer than 30,000 or more than 120,000 public chains, plus five with anomalous nucleotide sharing. As stored in TCRdb, this immuneACCESS dataset retains in-frame rearrangements with V and J assigned. A fraction of the clones does not appear; measured against another copy, unresolved V genes explain less than half of the discrepancy, and the remainder lacks a known reason. For V, J and clone size, that table is used; D and trimming come from the DNA. The sample table shows 200,000 or so clones, and roughly 74% are seen once. 5% to 6% of the sample is in the top ten clones.

The sample is drawn from a study of cytomegalovirus exposure and HLA in healthy donors (dated by TCRdb to about 2017). Context from the whole study: An earlier analysis of under 600 of the donors reported approximately 290 Gb of sequence data and 100 million to 130 million unique TCR beta sequences from some 180 million T cells. Using immunosequencing, the study profiled T cell repertoires from about 650 subjects and related those repertoires to cytomegalovirus serostatus. Among around 400 genotyped donors of the cohort, an average of roughly 230,000 unique TCR beta nucleotide sequences was sequenced per donor, of which 15% to 20% were non-productive. Donor age, sex, ethnicity and CMV serostatus were compiled together with the repertoire data. Genome-wide SNP genotypes for about 60% of the roughly 700 donors were used in a later genetic analysis, which treated that subset as a discovery cohort. A later analysis re-analyzed previously published TCR beta repertoires from about 730 donors and added high-resolution HLA genotyping to study TCR occurrence patterns. HLA typing covered class I and class II loci at four-digit resolution. Every repertoire in the discovery cohort had been generated on one and the same sequencing platform. In addition to the first cohort of 666 subjects, a separate validation cohort of approximately 130 different subjects was used. Among the approximately 430 genotyped donors, approximately 82% belonged to the genetic ancestry cluster associated with self-reported Caucasian donors. To decide whether each TCR beta V gene segment behaved as functional or pseudogenic, an earlier analysis of some 580 of the donors relied on high-throughput TCR beta sequencing. Typing coverage differed by locus: A, B, C, DRB1 and DQB1 were typed in roughly 620-640 donors, DQA1 in roughly 500, DPA1 in around 600, and DPB1 in just under 480. An early release that covered about 600 HLA-typed donors contained approximately 320 gigabases of sequencing data and about 84 million unique TCR sequences. To predict cytomegalovirus infection status, the study combined high-throughput TCR immunosequencing, statistical association of individual TCRs with disease status, and machine learning. The study aimed to test whether cataloging public T cell receptors could reveal signatures of past pathogen exposure. In the later analysis, no new phenotypic data were used to find candidate immune exposures; instead, reliance was placed on TCR beta sequences and their occurrence across donors. Four to six DR-DQ haplotypes were handled as single units for association and clustering, since linkage in the cohort was strong. Study-wide conclusions, independent of this receptor: According to a later analysis, most CMV-associated TCR beta chains appeared to be HLA-restricted, and the HLA associations seemed to be driven largely by CMV exposure. In a later analysis, TCR association rates were found to vary across HLA loci, with the most associated TCRs seen for DRB1 alleles and the fewest for HLA-C alleles. According to the authors, the approach could potentially be generalized to other disease states and immunological phenotypes. A later genetic analysis associated a missense DCLRE1C variant with V-gene and J-gene trimming of TCR beta chains, and an independent cohort replicated the association. The only immune exposure information available for the cohort was CMV serostatus. Linkage disequilibrium might explain the correlated functional status among segregating V segments, but an unknown experimental factor could not be excluded. A later analysis found that HLA-associated TCR beta chains were more clonally expanded and had lower generation probabilities than equally common non-associated chains. According to a later genetic analysis, donors in an Asian-associated ancestry cluster had fewer N-insertions in productive TCRs than the approximately 630-donor mean. A further reported finding was that TCR beta sequences accurately predicted the HLA-A and HLA-B alleles for most subjects in the first cohort. In a later analysis, more than 15,000 TCR beta sequences were associated with specific HLA alleles at a false discovery rate of 0.05. Assigning TCR associations to individual alleles was difficult when HLA alleles, especially DR and DQ, strongly co-occurred. Most TCR sequences were observed very rarely across donors, whereas some public TCRs were present in many individuals. The classifier was reported to diagnose cytomegalovirus status with high specificity and sensitivity in both the original cohort and the validation cohort. Sequencing depth was assumed to be roughly uniform across donors in the presence/absence analyses, though that assumption may not hold. Because counts were too low, fewer than 20 rarely observed V segments, including chromosome 9 orphons, were excluded from the earlier analysis of 587 of the donors. HLA typing was unavailable for some donors at each locus, so association tests used only the typed subset. A cluster of highly shared sequence variants was judged likely to be a technical artifact of the sequencing pipeline. Some IMGT-functional V segments, including TRBV6-2 and TRBV6-3, could not be distinguished by the 87-base-pair reads and were therefore excluded. In a later analysis, several top co-occurrence clusters were reported to appear linked to parvovirus B19, influenza, CMV and Epstein-Barr virus. The study gave a list of some 150 TCR beta chains associated with cytomegalovirus. This cohort had only TCR beta chains sequenced, and the lack of alpha or paired-chain data limited which features could be detected. An earlier analysis of 587 of the donors showed that most TCR beta V segments appeared in productive rearrangements either about 87% or about 30% of the time, which broadly matched IMGT annotations. In vitro tests confirmed that three of the cytomegalovirus-associated TCR beta chains recognize cytomegalovirus antigens.

The cohort was made up of about 670 healthy bone marrow donors. At the time of sampling, every cohort member was nominally healthy, though immune exposures that went unrecorded were likely present. The donor was CMV seropositive and was included in the group of approximately 300 seropositive cohort members. Each donor provided a peripheral blood sample, and peripheral blood mononuclear cells were used for TCR beta sequencing. The Qiagen DNeasy Blood Extraction Kit was used to extract genomic DNA from the blood cell samples. This receptor was taken from a woman under 40 in good health and CMV-seropositive. Sample: PBMCs. The chain is made from TRBV7-2 and TRBJ2-2, and the D gene may be TRBD1, 6 bases matching. At the DNA level, the sequence is TGTGCCAGCAGCGCTGTCCAGGGGCTTGGCGGGGAGCTGTTTTTT. This sequence encodes CASSAVQGLGGELFF.